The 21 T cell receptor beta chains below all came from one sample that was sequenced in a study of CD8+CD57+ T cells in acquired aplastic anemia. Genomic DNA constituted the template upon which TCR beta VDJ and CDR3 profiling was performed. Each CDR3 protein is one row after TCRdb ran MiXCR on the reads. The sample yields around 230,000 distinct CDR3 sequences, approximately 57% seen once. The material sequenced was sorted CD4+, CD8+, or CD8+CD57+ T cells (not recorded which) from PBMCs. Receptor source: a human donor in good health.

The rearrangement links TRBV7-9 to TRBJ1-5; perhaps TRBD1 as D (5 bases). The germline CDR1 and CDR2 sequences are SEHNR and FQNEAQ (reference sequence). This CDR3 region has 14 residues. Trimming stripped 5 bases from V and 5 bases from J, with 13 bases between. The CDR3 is CASSQEQGDQPQHF. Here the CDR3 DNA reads TGTGCCAGCAGCCAAGAGCAGGGAGATCAGCCCCAGCATTTT.

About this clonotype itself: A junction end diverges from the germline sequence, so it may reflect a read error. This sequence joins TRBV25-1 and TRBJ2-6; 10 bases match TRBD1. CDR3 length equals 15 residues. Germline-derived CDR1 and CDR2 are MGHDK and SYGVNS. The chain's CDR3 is CARDRGKSGTNVLTF. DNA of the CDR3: TGTGCCAGGGACAGGGGGAAATCTGGGACCAACGTCCTGACTTTC.

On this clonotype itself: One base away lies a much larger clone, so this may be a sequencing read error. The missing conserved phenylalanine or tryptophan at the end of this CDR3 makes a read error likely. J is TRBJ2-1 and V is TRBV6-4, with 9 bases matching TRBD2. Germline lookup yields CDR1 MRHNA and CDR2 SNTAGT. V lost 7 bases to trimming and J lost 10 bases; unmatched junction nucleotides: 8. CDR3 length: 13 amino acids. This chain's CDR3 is CASTHRAGGEQFL. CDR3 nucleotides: TGTGCCAGCACCCACCGGGCGGGGGGGGAGCAGTTCCTC.

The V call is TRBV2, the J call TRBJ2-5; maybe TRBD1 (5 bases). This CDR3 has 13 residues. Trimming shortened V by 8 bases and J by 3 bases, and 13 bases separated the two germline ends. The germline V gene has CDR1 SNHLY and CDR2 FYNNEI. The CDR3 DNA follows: TGTGCCAGCCTTTATGACAGTGAAGAGACCCAGTACTTC. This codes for CASLYDSEETQYF.

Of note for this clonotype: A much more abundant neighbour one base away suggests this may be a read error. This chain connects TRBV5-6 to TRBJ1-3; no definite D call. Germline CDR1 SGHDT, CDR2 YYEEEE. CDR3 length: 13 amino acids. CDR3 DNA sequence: TGTGCCAGCAGCTTTTTATCTGGAAACACCACATATTTT. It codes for CASSFLSGNTTYF.

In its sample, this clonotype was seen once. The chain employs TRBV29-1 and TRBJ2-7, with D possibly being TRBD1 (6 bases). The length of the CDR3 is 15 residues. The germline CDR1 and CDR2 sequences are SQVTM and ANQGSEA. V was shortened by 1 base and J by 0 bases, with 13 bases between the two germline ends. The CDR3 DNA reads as TGCAGCGTTGAAGGGGCAGGGGCTAGCTCCTACGAGCAGTACTTC. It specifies CSVEGAGASSYEQYF.

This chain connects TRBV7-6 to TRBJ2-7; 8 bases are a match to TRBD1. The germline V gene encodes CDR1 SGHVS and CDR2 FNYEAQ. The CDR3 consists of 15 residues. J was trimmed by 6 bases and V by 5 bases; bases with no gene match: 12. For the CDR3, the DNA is TGTGCCAGCAGCCTCGGGACAGGTTGGGCTGGCGAGCAGTACTTC. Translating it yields CASSLGTGWAGEQYF.

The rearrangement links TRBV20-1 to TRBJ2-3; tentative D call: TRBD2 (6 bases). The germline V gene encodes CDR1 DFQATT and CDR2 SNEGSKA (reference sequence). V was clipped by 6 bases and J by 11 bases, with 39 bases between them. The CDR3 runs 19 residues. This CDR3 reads CSARMGEAGIGTSTGMQYF. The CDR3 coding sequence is TGCAGTGCCAGAATGGGGGAGGCCGGGATTGGAACTAGCACAGGTATGCAGTATTTT.

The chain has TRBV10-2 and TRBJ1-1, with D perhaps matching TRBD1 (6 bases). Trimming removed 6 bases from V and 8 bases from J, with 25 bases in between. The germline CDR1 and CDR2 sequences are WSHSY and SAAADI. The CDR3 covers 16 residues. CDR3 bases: TGCGCCAGCAGATACCGACAGGCTACCCCCCCCCGAGAAGCTTTCTTT. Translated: CASRYRQATPPREAFF.

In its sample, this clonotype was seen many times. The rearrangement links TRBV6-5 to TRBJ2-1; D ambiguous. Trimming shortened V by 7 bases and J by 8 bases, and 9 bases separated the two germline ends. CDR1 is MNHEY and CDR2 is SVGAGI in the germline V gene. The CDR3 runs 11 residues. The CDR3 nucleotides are TGTGCCAGCAAGGTGGGCGATGAGCAGTTCTTC. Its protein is CASKVGDEQFF.

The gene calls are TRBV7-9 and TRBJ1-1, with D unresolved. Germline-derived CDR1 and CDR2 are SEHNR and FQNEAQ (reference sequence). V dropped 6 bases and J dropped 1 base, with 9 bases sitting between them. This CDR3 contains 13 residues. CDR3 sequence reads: CASSQLSNTEAFF. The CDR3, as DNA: TGTGCCAGCAGTCAACTGTCGAACACTGAAGCTTTCTTT.

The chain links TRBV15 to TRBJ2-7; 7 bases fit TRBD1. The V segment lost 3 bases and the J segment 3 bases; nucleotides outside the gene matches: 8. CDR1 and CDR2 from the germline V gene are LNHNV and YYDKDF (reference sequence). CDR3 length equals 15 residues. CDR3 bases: TGTGCCACCAGCAGCCTAGGGACAGCTTTCTACGAGCAGTACTTC. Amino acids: CATSSLGTAFYEQYF.

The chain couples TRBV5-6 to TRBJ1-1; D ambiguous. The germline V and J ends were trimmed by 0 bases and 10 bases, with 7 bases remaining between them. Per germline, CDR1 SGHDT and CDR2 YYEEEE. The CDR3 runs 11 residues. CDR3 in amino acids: CASSLGEGAFF. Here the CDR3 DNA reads TGTGCCAGCAGCTTGGGGGAGGGAGCTTTCTTT.

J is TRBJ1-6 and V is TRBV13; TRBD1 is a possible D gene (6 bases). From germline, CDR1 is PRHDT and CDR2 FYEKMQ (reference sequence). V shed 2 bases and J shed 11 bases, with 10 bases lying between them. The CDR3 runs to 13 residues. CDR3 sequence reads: CASSLTGITPLHF. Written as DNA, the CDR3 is TGTGCCAGCAGCTTAACAGGGATTACACCCCTCCACTTT.

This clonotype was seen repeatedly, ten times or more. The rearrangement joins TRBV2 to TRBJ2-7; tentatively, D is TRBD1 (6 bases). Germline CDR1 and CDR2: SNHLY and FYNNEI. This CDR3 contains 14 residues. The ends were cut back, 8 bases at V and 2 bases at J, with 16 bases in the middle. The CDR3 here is CASLSDPGAYEQYF. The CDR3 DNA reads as TGTGCCAGCTTGTCGGACCCAGGGGCCTACGAGCAGTACTTC.

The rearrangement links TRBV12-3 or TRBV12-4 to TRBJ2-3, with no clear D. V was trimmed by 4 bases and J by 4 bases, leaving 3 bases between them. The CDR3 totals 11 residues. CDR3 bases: TGTGCCAGCAGTTCGGCAGATACGCAGTATTTT. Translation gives CASSSADTQYF.

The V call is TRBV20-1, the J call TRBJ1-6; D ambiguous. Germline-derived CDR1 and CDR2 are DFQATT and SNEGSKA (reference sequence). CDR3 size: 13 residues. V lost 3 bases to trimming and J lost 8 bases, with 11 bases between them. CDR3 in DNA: TGCAGTGCTAGTAAGGATAGGGATTCACCCCTCCACTTT. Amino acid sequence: CSASKDRDSPLHF.

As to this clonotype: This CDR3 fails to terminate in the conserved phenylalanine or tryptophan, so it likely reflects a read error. DNA of the CDR3: TGTGCCAGCAGCCAGGGGACACGCGGTAACTATGGCTACACCATC. It encodes CASSQGTRGNYGYTI. This chain connects TRBV5-6 to TRBJ1-2; TRBD1 might be the D (6 bases). Germline V lookup: CDR1 SGHDT, CDR2 YYEEEE. The CDR3 contains 15 residues. V was shortened by 4 bases and J by 1 base, with 14 bases between the two germline ends.

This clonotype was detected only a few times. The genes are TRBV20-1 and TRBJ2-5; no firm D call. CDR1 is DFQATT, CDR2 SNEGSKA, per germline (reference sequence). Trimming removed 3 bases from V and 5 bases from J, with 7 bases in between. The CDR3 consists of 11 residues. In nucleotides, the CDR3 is TGCAGTGCTAGTTCTATGGAGACCCAGTACTTC. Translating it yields CSASSMETQYF.

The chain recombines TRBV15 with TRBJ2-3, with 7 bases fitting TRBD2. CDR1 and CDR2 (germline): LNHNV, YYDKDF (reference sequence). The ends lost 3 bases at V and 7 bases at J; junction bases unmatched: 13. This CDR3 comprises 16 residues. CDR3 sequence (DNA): TGTGCCACCAGCAGTCTCGGGGTAGCGGGCCAGAATACGCAGTATTTT. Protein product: CATSSLGVAGQNTQYF.

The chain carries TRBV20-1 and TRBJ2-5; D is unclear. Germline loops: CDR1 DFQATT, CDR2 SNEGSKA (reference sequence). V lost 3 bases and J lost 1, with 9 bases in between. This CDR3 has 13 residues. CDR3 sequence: CSARTGSQETQYF. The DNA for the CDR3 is TGCAGTGCTAGGACTGGAAGCCAAGAGACCCAGTACTTC.